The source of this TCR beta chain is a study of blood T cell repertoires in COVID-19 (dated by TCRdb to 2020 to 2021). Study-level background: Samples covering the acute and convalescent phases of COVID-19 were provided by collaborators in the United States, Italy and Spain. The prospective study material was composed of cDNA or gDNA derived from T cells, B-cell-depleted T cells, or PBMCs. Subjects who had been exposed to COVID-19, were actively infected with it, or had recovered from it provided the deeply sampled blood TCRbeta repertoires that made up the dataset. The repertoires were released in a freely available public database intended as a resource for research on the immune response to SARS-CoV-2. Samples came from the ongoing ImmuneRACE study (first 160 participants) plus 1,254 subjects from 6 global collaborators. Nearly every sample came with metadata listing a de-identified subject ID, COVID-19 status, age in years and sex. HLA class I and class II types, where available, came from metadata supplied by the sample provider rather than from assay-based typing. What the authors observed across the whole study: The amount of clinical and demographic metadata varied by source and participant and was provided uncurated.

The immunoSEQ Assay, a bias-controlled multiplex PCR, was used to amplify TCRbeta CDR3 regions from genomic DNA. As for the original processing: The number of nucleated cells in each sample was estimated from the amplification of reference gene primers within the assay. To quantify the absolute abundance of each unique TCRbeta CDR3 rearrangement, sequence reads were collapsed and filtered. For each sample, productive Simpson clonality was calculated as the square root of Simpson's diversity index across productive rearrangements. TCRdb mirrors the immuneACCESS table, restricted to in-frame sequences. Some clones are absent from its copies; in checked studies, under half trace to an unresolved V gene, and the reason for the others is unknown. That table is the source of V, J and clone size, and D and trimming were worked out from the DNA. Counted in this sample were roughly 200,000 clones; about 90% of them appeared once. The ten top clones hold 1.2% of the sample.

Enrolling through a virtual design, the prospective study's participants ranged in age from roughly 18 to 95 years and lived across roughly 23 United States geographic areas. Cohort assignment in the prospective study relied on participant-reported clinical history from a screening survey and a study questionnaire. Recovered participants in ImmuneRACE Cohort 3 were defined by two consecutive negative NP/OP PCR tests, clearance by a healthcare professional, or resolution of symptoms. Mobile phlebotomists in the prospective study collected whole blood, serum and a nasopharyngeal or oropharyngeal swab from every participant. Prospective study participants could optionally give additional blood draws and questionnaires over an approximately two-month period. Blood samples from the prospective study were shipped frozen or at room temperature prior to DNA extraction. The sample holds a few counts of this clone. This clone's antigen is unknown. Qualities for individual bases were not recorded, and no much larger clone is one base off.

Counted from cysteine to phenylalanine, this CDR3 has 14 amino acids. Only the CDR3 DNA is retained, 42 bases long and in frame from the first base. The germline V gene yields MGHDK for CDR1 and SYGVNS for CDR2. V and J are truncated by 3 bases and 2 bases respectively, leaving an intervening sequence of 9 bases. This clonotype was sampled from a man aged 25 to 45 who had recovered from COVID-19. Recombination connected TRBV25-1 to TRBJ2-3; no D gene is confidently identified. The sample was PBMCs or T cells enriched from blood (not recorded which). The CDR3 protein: CASSDTWATDTQYF. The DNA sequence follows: TGTGCCAGCAGTGATACGTGGGCCACAGATACGCAGTATTTT.